The count of the clone carrying this T cell receptor (beta chain) is one. The antigen is undetermined. Measured with immunoSEQ multiplex PCR; TCRdb has only the in-frame clones, and not every one. The sample has about 150,000 clones, 89% seen once; the top ten hold 9% to 9.5%. The germline V gene encodes CDR1 SGHVS and CDR2 FQNEAQ. This CDR3 has 11 amino acids. Trimming took 4 bases from V and 5 from J, leaving 5 bases between them. This sample is part of a study of cytomegalovirus exposure and HLA in healthy donors. Study results and limitations: The majority of TCR sequences were rare, yet some public TCRs appeared in many donors. The study recorded over 150 TCR beta chains that were cytomegalovirus-associated.

Source material: PBMCs. This rearrangement joins TRBV7-8 to TRBJ1-2; no clear D. The TCR comes from a woman aged 18-29 years in good health and CMV-seropositive. The CDR3 DNA is TGTGCCAGCAGCTCAGATTATGGCTACACCTTC. The encoded protein is CASSSDYGYTF.